This T cell receptor (delta chain) originates from a study of γδ T cells in repeated Plasmodium falciparum infection. Study background: Malian gammadelta TCRs were studied during no-transmission periods and across acute malaria episodes.

Each sorted gammadelta sample had TRG and TRD chains sequenced. TCRdb processed the multiplex PCR reads again with the CATT caller. This sample yields about 57,000 delta-chain clones, of which 1.7% are seen a single time; about 15% belongs to the top ten. This clone was counted many times. The sample carries other DNA sequences with the same CDR3. Vgamma9/Vdelta2+ and Vdelta2-negative gammadelta T cells were flow-sorted from PBMC for bulk sequencing. Trimming removed 1 base from V and 0 bases from J; junction bases left unmatched: 14. CDR3 length: 19 amino acids. Looked up from germline, CDR1 is TSWWSYY and CDR2 is QGS.

This clonotype was sampled from a pool of human donors (malaria-infected and uninfected, not separated). The rearrangement joins TRDV1 to TRDJ1; 7 bases match TRDD3. Source material: gamma-delta T cells from blood. CDR3 in DNA: TGTGCTCTTGGGGAACACAAGGGAGTACTGGGGCCGTACACCGATAAACTCATCTTT. Amino acid sequence: CALGEHKGVLGPYTDKLIF.